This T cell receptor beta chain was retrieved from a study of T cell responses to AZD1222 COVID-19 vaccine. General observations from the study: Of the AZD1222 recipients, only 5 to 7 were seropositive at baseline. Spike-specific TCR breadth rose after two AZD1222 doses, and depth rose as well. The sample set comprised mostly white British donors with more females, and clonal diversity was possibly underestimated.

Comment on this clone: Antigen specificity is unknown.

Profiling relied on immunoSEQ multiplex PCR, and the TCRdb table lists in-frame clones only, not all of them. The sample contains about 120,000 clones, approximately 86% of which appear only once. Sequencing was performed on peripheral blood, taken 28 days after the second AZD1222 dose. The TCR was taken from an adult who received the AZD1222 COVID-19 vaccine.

The CDR3 DNA reads TGTGCCGGAGAGACGACTAGGTCCTACGAGCAGTACTTC. Its translation is CAGETTRSYEQYF. The chain employs TRBV30 and TRBJ2-7, with D maybe TRBD2 (6 bases). Germline CDR1 GTSNPN, CDR2 SVGIG (reference sequence). Trimming took off 8 bases at V and 1 base at J, with 15 bases between the two ends. The CDR3 contains 13 residues.